Presented here are 29 T cell receptor beta chains from one specimen sequenced in a study of blood T cell repertoires in COVID-19. Clones were sequenced by immunoSEQ multiplex PCR, and TCRdb holds only the in-frame ones, with some missing. The repertoire includes 150,000 to 200,000 clones, around 82% of them detected once, and over 2.5% sits in the top ten. Material for sequencing was peripheral blood. The receptor set was obtained from a human donor with acute or convalescent COVID-19. The donor label of this sample is uncertain.

V usage is TRBV28 and J usage is TRBJ1-5; no clear D. CDR1 MDHEN and CDR2 SYDVKM come from the germline V gene. Trimming took 6 bases from V and 3 from J, leaving 6 bases between them. There are 12 residues in the CDR3. CDR3 in DNA: TGTGCCAGCAGCGGGTCCAATCAGCCCCAGCATTTT. Amino acid sequence: CASSGSNQPQHF.

The CDR3 sequence: CASRQRRDTDTQYF. CDR3 DNA sequence: TGTGCCAGCAGACAAAGGAGGGACACAGATACGCAGTATTTT. J is TRBJ2-3 and V is TRBV6-6, with D perhaps TRBD2 (6 bases). Trimming took off 6 bases at V and 2 bases at J, with 12 bases between the two ends. Germline V gene data show CDR1 as MNHNY and CDR2 as SVGAGI (reference sequence). This CDR3 has 14 amino acids.

This clone was detected only a few times. The chain combines TRBV5-1 with TRBJ1-1; 7 bases are a match to TRBD1. CDR1 and CDR2 from the germline V gene are SGHRS and YFSETQ. With 0 bases clipped from V and 8 bases from J, the junction kept 13 bases outside the gene matches. The CDR3 spans 16 residues. The DNA of the CDR3 is TGCGCCAGCAGCTTGGAGGATGGAGGGGGCGCCGGGGAAGCTTTCTTT. This codes for CASSLEDGGGAGEAFF.

This clone was seen a single time. The chain combines TRBV18 with TRBJ2-2, with 7 positions matching TRBD2. Germline-derived CDR1 and CDR2 are KGHSH and LQKENI. V trimming: 4 bases; J trimming: 3 bases; junction bases outside the gene matches: 5. The CDR3 spans 15 residues. The CDR3 DNA is TGTGCCAGCTCACGGCTAGCGGTAGACACCGGGGAGCTGTTTTTT. Amino acids: CASSRLAVDTGELFF.

The V call is TRBV5-1, the J call TRBJ1-1; D might be TRBD1 (5 bases). Germline lookup yields CDR1 SGHRS and CDR2 YFSETQ. V was shortened by 7 bases and J by 4 bases, with 20 bases between the two germline ends. The CDR3 sequence is 15 residues long. The CDR3 nucleotides are TGCGCCAGCCGGTCCACCTCAGCGGGGCCCACTGAAGCTTTCTTT. Its protein product is CASRSTSAGPTEAFF.

The chain joins TRBV7-9 to TRBJ1-6; no firm D call. The CDR3 sequence is 12 residues long. V lost 5 bases to trimming and J lost 5 bases, with 4 bases between them. Germline loops: CDR1 SEHNR, CDR2 FQNEAQ (reference sequence). The CDR3 DNA reads as TGTGCCAGCAGCGCGAATAATTCACCCCTCCACTTT. Amino acid sequence: CASSANNSPLHF.

This chain links TRBV5-6 with TRBJ2-3; D call uncertain. This CDR3 has 13 amino acids. The germline gives CDR1 SGHDT, CDR2 YYEEEE. Trimming left V 0 bases short and J 9 bases short, with 11 bases between. This CDR3 is CASSLGFQETQYF. DNA for the CDR3: TGTGCCAGCAGCTTGGGTTTCCAGGAAACGCAGTATTTT. Supplemented by reference TRBV5-6 and TRBJ2-3, the full variable domain reads DAGVTQSPTHLIKTRGQQVTLRCSPKSGHDTVSWYQQALGQGPQFIFQYYEEEERQRGNFPDRFSGHQFPNYSSELNVNALLLGDSALYLCASSLGFQETQYFGPGTRLTVL.

This clone was picked up a small number of times. This chain uses TRBV10-3 with TRBJ1-1; possibly TRBD1 for D (5 bases). The germline V and J ends were trimmed by 2 bases and 6 bases, with 13 bases remaining between them. The CDR3 runs to 14 residues. The germline V gene has CDR1 ENHRY and CDR2 SYGVKD. The chain's CDR3 is CAISEPDSGAEAFF. In nucleotides, the CDR3 is TGTGCCATCAGTGAGCCGGACTCGGGGGCTGAAGCTTTCTTT.

This sequence joins TRBV6-5 and TRBJ2-7; D is perhaps TRBD2 (7 bases). Germline CDR1 MNHEY, CDR2 SVGAGI. CDR3 length: 15 residues. Trimming cost V 8 bases and J 6 bases, with 23 bases left between them. CDR3 DNA sequence: TGTGCCAGCGAGGGGAGGACTAGGGGGTCGGGCGAGCAGTACTTC. Translated, it gives CASEGRTRGSGEQYF.

In this sample, this clone turned up once. This chain joins TRBV9 and TRBJ2-2; 11 nucleotides match TRBD1. This CDR3 has 17 amino acids. Germline V gives CDR1 SGDLS, CDR2 YYNGEE. V lost 3 bases and J lost 6; bases outside the gene matches: 10. CDR3 DNA sequence: TGTGCCAGCAGCGAACCGGACAGGGGGCGAACTCCCGGGGAGCTGTTTTTT. It yields the protein CASSEPDRGRTPGELFF.

The V and J genes are TRBV5-4 and TRBJ1-4; 8 positions match TRBD1. With V trimmed by 3 bases and J by 6 bases, 7 bases remained unmatched. There are 15 residues in the CDR3. Germline assignment: CDR1 SGHNT and CDR2 YYREEE (reference sequence). This CDR3 reads CASSSPGQAYEKLFF. CDR3 nucleotides: TGTGCCAGCAGCTCACCGGGACAGGCGTATGAAAAACTGTTTTTT. Supplemented by reference TRBV5-4 and TRBJ1-4, the full variable domain reads ETGVTQSPTHLIKTRGQQVTLRCSSQSGHNTVSWYQQALGQGPQFIFQYYREEENGRGNFPPRFSGLQFPNYSSELNVNALELDDSALYLCASSSPGQAYEKLFFGSGTQLSVL.

In its sample, this clone was seen once. The chain has TRBV9 and TRBJ2-7; tentatively, D is TRBD1 (5 bases). Looked up from germline, CDR1 is SGDLS and CDR2 is YYNGEE. The CDR3 spans 15 residues. V lost 0 bases to trimming and J lost 2 bases, with 12 bases between them. CDR3 sequence (DNA): TGTGCCAGCAGCGTAGGGACACAGATTCCCTACGAGCAGTACTTC. Its translation is CASSVGTQIPYEQYF.

J is TRBJ2-3 and V is TRBV9; 7 bases agree with TRBD1. V trimming: 3 bases; J trimming: 2 bases; junction bases outside the gene matches: 9. The CDR3 runs 16 residues. The germline CDR1 and CDR2 sequences are SGDLS and YYNGEE. The CDR3 here is CASSARQGGATDTQYF. The CDR3 bases are TGTGCCAGCAGCGCCCGACAGGGCGGCGCCACAGATACGCAGTATTTT.

This chain links TRBV3-1 (or the pseudogene TRBV3-2) with TRBJ2-3, with 9 positions matching TRBD2. The V gene's germline CDR1 is LGHDT and CDR2 YNNKEL (reference sequence). J was trimmed by 6 bases and V by 0 bases; bases with no gene match: 4. CDR3 size: 15 residues. The CDR3 region has the DNA TGTGCCAGCAGCCAAGATGTTAGCGGGGGCGATACGCAGTATTTT. Protein sequence: CASSQDVSGGDTQYF.

This chain connects TRBV6-1 to TRBJ2-3; 10 positions match TRBD2. The CDR3 spans 17 residues. From germline, CDR1 is MNHNS and CDR2 SASEGT. Unmatched junction bases numbered 4, after V lost 0 bases and J lost 1 base. DNA for the CDR3: TGTGCCAGCAGTGAAGCAATGAGCGGGGGGGGCACAGATACGCAGTATTTT. Translating gives CASSEAMSGGGTDTQYF.

The chain links TRBV5-8 to TRBJ1-2; 9 positions agree with TRBD1. CDR3 length: 14 residues. The junction had 5 bases not matched to a gene; V was cut back by 4 bases and J by 4 bases. Germline-derived CDR1 and CDR2 are SGHTS and YDEGEE. The CDR3 nucleotides are TGTGCCAGCAGCCCTGACAGGGGGAGCTATGGCTACACCTTC. Protein sequence: CASSPDRGSYGYTF. The whole variable domain, remainder taken from reference TRBV5-8 and TRBJ1-2, is EAGVTQSPTHLIKTRGQQATLRCSPISGHTSVYWYQQALGLGLQFLLWYDEGEERNRGNFPPRFSGRQFPNYSSELNVNALELEDSALYLCASSPDRGSYGYTFGSGTRLTVV.

This clone was seen once. The gene calls are TRBV30 and TRBJ2-1; 9 bases are shared with TRBD2. Trimming cost V 1 base and J 7 bases; bases outside gene matches: 14. The length of the CDR3 is 17 residues. In germline, CDR1 is GTSNPN, CDR2 SVGIG (reference sequence). CDR3 loop: CAWSAVGGGGAKNEQFF. CDR3 nucleotide sequence: TGTGCCTGGAGTGCCGTCGGAGGCGGGGGGGCGAAGAATGAGCAGTTCTTC.

The V and J genes are TRBV9 and TRBJ2-7; the match to TRBD1 covers 11 bases. Per the germline V gene, CDR1 is SGDLS and CDR2 is YYNGEE. The length of the CDR3 is 15 residues. The trim removed 0 bases at V and 6 bases at J, leaving 5 bases unmatched. The DNA of the CDR3 is TGTGCCAGCAGCGTAGATGGGACAGGGGGTGTCGAGCAGTACTTC. Protein sequence: CASSVDGTGGVEQYF.

V is TRBV28 and J is TRBJ1-2; TRBD1 matches 8 bases. The CDR3 totals 16 residues. V lost 2 bases and J lost 4; bases outside the gene matches: 9. Germline CDR1 MDHEN, CDR2 SYDVKM. CDR3 sequence: CASSLGGTGGLYGYTF. The CDR3 DNA sequence: TGTGCCAGCAGTTTAGGTGGGACAGGAGGTCTCTATGGCTACACCTTC.

The V call is TRBV4-2, the J call TRBJ2-3, with 9 bases that match TRBD2. The CDR3 has 16 residues. Losses at the gene ends were 3 bases for V and 4 bases for J; bases not matched to a gene: 8. CDR1 is LGHNA and CDR2 is YNFKEQ in the germline V gene. CDR3 residues: CASSQVAGAGPDTQYF. The CDR3 nucleotides read TGTGCCAGCAGCCAGGTAGCGGGGGCGGGCCCAGATACGCAGTATTTT.

The chain employs TRBV7-3 and TRBJ2-5; 9 positions agree with TRBD1. This CDR3 contains 14 residues. CDR1 and CDR2 (germline): SGHTA, FQGTGA. The V gene end was trimmed by 4 bases and the J gene end by 5 bases; junction bases not matched to a gene: 5. This chain's CDR3 is CASSSPGTGETQYF. The CDR3 DNA reads as TGTGCCAGCAGCTCTCCCGGGACAGGGGAGACCCAGTACTTC.

The rearrangement joins TRBV30 to TRBJ2-6, with TRBD1 matching over 8 bases. Germline V gene lookup returns CDR1 GTSNPN and CDR2 SVGIG (reference sequence). The trim removed 1 base at V and 0 bases at J, leaving 2 bases unmatched. The CDR3 spans 16 residues. CDR3 sequence (DNA): TGTGCCTGGAGTGCAGGGGGCCTCTCTGGGGCCAACGTCCTGACTTTC. It is translated as CAWSAGGLSGANVLTF.

The chain couples TRBV5-1 to TRBJ1-3; 9 nucleotides agree with TRBD1. This CDR3 is 15 amino acids long. V trimming: 2 bases; J trimming: 3 bases; junction bases outside the gene matches: 3. CDR1 and CDR2 from the germline V gene are SGHRS and YFSETQ. CDR3 in DNA: TGCGCCAGCAGCTTTACAGGGGGCGATGGAAACACCATATATTTT. Translation gives CASSFTGGDGNTIYF.

The rearrangement uses TRBV7-3 and TRBJ1-2; TRBD1 matches at 8 bases. The germline gives CDR1 SGHTA, CDR2 FQGTGA. J lost 7 bases, V lost 2 bases, and 6 bases had no gene match. The CDR3 is 14 residues long. CDR3 DNA sequence: TGTGCCAGCAGCTTACTCCCGGGACAGGTTGGCTACACCTTC. Translation: CASSLLPGQVGYTF.

This chain uses TRBV6-5 with TRBJ1-5, with a possible D match to TRBD1 (6 bases). This CDR3 is built from 14 residues. Germline CDR1 reads MNHEY; CDR2 reads SVGAGI. Trimming removed 10 bases from V and 6 bases from J, with 19 bases in between. For the CDR3, the DNA is TGTGCCACCTTGGGGGCGCAGGGTCCTCAGCCCCAGCATTTT. It encodes CATLGAQGPQPQHF.

This clone was detected a few times. This chain joins TRBV6-7 and TRBJ1-4; D uncertain. TRBV6-7 is designated an ORF whose function remains uncertain. The CDR3 spans 13 residues. Trimming left V 7 bases short and J 4 bases short, with 10 bases between. The CDR3: CASNHPGNEKLFF. Written as DNA, the CDR3 is TGTGCCAGCAATCACCCGGGTAATGAAAAACTGTTTTTT.

V gene TRBV6-6 combines with J gene TRBJ2-3; 13 bases align to TRBD2. This CDR3 contains 16 residues. The junction had 3 bases not matched to a gene; V was cut back by 6 bases and J by 0 bases. CDR1 and CDR2 (germline): MNHNY, SVGAGI (reference sequence). CDR3 residues: CASRATSGGSTDTQYF. In nucleotides, the CDR3 is TGTGCCAGCAGGGCGACTAGCGGGGGGAGCACAGATACGCAGTATTTT.

The V call is TRBV19, the J call TRBJ1-5; 12 bases agree with TRBD1. V was clipped by 6 bases and J by 1 base; unmatched bases: 7. This CDR3 is built from 17 residues. Germline V gene data show CDR1 as LNHDA and CDR2 as SQIVND (reference sequence). In DNA, the CDR3 is TGTGCCAGTAGCCCGGGACAGGGGGCGAAAAGCAATCAGCCCCAGCATTTT. Its translation is CASSPGQGAKSNQPQHF.

The V gene is TRBV30, the J gene TRBJ2-3, with 10 bases aligning to TRBD2. V was pared by 0 bases and J by 7 bases, with 4 bases of the junction left unmatched. The CDR3 runs to 14 residues. CDR1 GTSNPN and CDR2 SVGIG come from the germline V gene (reference sequence). Written as DNA, the CDR3 is TGTGCCTGGAGTGTAAGCGGGAGGGAAAATACGCAGTATTTT. It specifies CAWSVSGRENTQYF.